This record concerns one T cell receptor beta chain sequence. Its antigen is not known. Samples came from axillary lymph nodes draining the breast cancer. This sample is drawn from a study of breast tumors, draining lymph nodes, adjacent tissues. TCRdb called the multiplex PCR reads again in MiXCR, with one record for every CDR3 protein. This sample yields about 110,000 distinct CDR3 sequences, of which around 30% are seen a single time; less than 6% belongs to the top ten. General study findings and limits: Tumor TCR diversity was below lymph nodes but above nontumor tissue.

This clonotype was sampled from a female donor with breast cancer. Some clones in this sample may be carry-over from other donors' samples. Sequenced material: axillary lymph node tissue.

DNA of the CDR3: TGTGCCAGCAGCCAGGGCGACGCTGAAGCTTTCTTT. This gives the protein CASSQGDAEAFF. The chain has TRBV16 and TRBJ1-1; the D is unclear. Germline V gives CDR1 KGHSY, CDR2 FQNENV. Trimming left V 3 bases short and J 6 bases short, with 8 bases between. This CDR3 comprises 12 residues.